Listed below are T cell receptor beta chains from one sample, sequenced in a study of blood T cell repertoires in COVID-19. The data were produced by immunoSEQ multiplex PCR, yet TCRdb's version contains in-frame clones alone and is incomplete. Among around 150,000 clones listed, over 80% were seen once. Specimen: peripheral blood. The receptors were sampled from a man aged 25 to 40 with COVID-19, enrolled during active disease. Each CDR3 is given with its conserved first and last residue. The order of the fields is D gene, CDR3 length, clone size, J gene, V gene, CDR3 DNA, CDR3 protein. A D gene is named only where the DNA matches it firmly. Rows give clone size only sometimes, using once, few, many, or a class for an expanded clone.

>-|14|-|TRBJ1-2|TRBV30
TGTGCCTGGACTCCGGCAGGGACTTCCTATGGCTACACCTTC
CAWTPAGTSYGYTF
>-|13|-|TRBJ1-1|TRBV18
TGTGCCAGCTCCCCCCAGTCAAACACTGAAGCTTTCTTT
CASSPQSNTEAFF
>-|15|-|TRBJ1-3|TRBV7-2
TGTGCCAGCAGCTCCGGGGTTCTGGGAGGAAACACCATATATTTT
CASSSGVLGGNTIYF
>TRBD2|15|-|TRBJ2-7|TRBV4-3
TGCGCCAGCAGCCAAGGCGGGGGGGAAACCTACGAGCAGTACTTC
CASSQGGGETYEQYF
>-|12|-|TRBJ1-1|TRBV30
TGTGCCTGGAGTCTCCTGAACACTGAAGCTTTCTTT
CAWSLLNTEAFF
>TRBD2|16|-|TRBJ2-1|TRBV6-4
TGTGCCAGCAGTGACTCGACTAGCGGGAGTTACAATGAGCAGTTCTTC
CASSDSTSGSYNEQFF
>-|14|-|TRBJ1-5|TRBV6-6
TGTGCCAGCATCCCAAGCGGGACAAAACAGCCCCAGCATTTT
CASIPSGTKQPQHF
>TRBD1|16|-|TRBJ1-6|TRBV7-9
TGTGCCAGCAGCTCCCTCGGGACAGGTTATAATTCACCCCTCCACTTT
CASSSLGTGYNSPLHF
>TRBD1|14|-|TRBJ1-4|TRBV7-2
TGTGCCAGCAGCCCCCAGACAGGGGGAGAAAAACTGTTTTTT
CASSPQTGGEKLFF
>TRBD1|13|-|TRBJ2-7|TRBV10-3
TGTGCCATCACGGGACAGCCTTACTACGAGCAGTACTTC
CAITGQPYYEQYF
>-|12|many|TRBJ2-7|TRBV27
TGTGCCAGCACCTCAGGCTCCTACGAGCAGTACTTC
CASTSGSYEQYF
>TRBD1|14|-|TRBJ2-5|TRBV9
TGTGCCAGCAGCCCTTGGACAGGGCGGGAGACCCAGTACTTC
CASSPWTGRETQYF
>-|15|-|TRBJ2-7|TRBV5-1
TGCGCCAGCAGCTTGGGGGGGCTCCCTTCCTACGAGCAGTACTTC
CASSLGGLPSYEQYF
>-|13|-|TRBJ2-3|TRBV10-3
TGTGCCATCAGCCCGGGAGCTATAGATACGCAGTATTTT
CAISPGAIDTQYF
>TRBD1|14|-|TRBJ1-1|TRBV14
TGTGCCAGCAGCCAAGAGTCCGGGACAGGGCGGGCTTTCTTT
CASSQESGTGRAFF
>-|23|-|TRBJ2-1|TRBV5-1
TGCGCCAGCAGCTTCCCAGGGGTGCGCTGGAATCAGAAACTGACAGATACCTACAATGAGCAGTTCTTC
CASSFPGVRWNQKLTDTYNEQFF
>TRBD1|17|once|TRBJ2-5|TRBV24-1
TGTGCCACCAGTGATCCGCGACAGGGGGCTTTCCAAGAGACCCAGTACTTC
CATSDPRQGAFQETQYF
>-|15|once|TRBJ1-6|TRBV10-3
TGTGCCATCAGCCTGGGGGGGCCTAATAATTCACCCCTCCACTTT
CAISLGGPNNSPLHF
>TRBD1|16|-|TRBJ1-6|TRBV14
TGTGCCAGCAGCCACGGACAGGTTATCTATAATTCACCCCTCCACTTT
CASSHGQVIYNSPLHF
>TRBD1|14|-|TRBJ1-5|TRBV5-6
TGTGCCAGCAGCTCGGACAGGGGCAATCAGCCCCAGCATTTT
CASSSDRGNQPQHF
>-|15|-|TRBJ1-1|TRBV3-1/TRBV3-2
TGTGCCAGCAGCCAAGATCGGGGGAGGCACACTGAAGCTTTCTTT
CASSQDRGRHTEAFF
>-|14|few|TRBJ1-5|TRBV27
TGTGCCAGCTCCCGAGGGGGGGGCAATCAGCCCCAGCATTTT
CASSRGGGNQPQHF
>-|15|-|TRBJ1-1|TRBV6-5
TGTGCCAGCAGTTACTCGTCGAACTTAGTTAGTGAAGCTTTCTTT
CASSYSSNLVSEAFF
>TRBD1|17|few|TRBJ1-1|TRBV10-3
TGTGCCATCAGTGGCGGGACAGGGGGCGAGGGGAACACTGAAGCTTTCTTT
CAISGGTGGEGNTEAFF
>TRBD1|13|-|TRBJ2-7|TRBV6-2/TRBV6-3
TGTGCCAGCAGTTTACAGGGGCCCTACGAGCAGTACTTC
CASSLQGPYEQYF
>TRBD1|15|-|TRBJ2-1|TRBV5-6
TGTGCCAGCAGCTTCATGGGGCAGGGGGTGAATGAGCAGTTCTTC
CASSFMGQGVNEQFF
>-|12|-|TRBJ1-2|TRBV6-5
TGTGCCAGCAACCTACAGGGAGAAGGCTACACCTTC
CASNLQGEGYTF
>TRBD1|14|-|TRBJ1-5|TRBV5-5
TGTGCCAGCAGCCGACAGGGGAGCAATCAGCCCCAGCATTTT
CASSRQGSNQPQHF
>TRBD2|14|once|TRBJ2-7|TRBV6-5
TGTGCCAGCAGTAAGCGGGAACTTCTCCACGAGCAGTACTTC
CASSKRELLHEQYF
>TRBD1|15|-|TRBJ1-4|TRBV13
TGTGCCAGCAGCCCCTGGGGACAGGGGTGGGAAAAACTGTTTTTT
CASSPWGQGWEKLFF
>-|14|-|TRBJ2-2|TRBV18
TGTGCCAGCTCACCAGTTCGGGGCACCGGGGAGCTGTTTTTT
CASSPVRGTGELFF
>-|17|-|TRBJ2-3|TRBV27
TGTGCCAGCAGTTTATCGCTAGGACACTATAGCACAGATACGCAGTATTTT
CASSLSLGHYSTDTQYF
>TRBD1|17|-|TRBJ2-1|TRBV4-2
TGTGCCAGCAGCCAAGAGATGGCAGGGGGCCCGGTGGATGAGCAGTTCTTC
CASSQEMAGGPVDEQFF
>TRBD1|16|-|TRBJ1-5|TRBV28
TGTGCCAGCAGTTTCCGGACAGGGATGGGGAATCAGCCCCAGCATTTT
CASSFRTGMGNQPQHF
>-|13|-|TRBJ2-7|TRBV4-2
TGTGCCAGCAGCCACCAGGACGGGAACGAGCAGTACTTC
CASSHQDGNEQYF
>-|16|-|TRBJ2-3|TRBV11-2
TGTGCCAGCAGCCCCACTGGGGGGGCGCGTCCAGATACGCAGTATTTT
CASSPTGGARPDTQYF
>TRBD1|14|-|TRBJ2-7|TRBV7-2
TGTGCCAGCAGGTTTGCCCGGGACAGACACGAGCAGTACTTC
CASRFARDRHEQYF
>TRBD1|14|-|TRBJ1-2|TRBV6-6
TGTGCCAGCAGTTCTCGGGACAGACTCTATGGCTACACCTTC
CASSSRDRLYGYTF
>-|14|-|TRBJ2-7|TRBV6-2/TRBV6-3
TGTGCCAGCAGTTACTCCGGGACTGGGCTCGTGCAGTACTTC
CASSYSGTGLVQYF
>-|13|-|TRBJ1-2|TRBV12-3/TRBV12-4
TGTGCCAGCACCCCCACTCCTAACTATGGCTACACCTTC
CASTPTPNYGYTF
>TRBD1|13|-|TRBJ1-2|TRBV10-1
TGCGCCAGCTCTCCCGGGACAGGAAATGGCTACACCTTC
CASSPGTGNGYTF
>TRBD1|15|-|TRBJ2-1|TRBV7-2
TGTGCCAGCAGACCTACCGGGACAGGGCTCAATGAGCAGTTCTTC
CASRPTGTGLNEQFF
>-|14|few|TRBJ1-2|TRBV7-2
TGTGCCAGCAGCTTAGTGGCAATAAACTATGGCTACACCTTC
CASSLVAINYGYTF
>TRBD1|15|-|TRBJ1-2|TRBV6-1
TGTGCCAGCAGTGATCAGGGGGTGCTCAACTATGGCTACACCTTC
CASSDQGVLNYGYTF
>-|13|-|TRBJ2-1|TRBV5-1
TGCGCCAGCAGCTTGGCTACGGGATATGAGCAGTTCTTC
CASSLATGYEQFF
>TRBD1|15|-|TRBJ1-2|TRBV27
TGTGCCAGCAGGGTACAGGGGTCGTTTAACTATGGCTACACCTTC
CASRVQGSFNYGYTF
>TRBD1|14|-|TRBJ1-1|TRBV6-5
TGTGCCAGCAGAAGGACAGGAACATCCTTTGAAGCTTTCTTT
CASRRTGTSFEAFF
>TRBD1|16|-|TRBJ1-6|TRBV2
TGTGCCAGCAGTGAAGATAGGGGGCGCAGGAATTCACCCCTCCACTTT
CASSEDRGRRNSPLHF
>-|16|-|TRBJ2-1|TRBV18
TGTGCCAGCTCACCACCGACGTGGGCGTCGGTCAATGAGCAGTTCTTC
CASSPPTWASVNEQFF
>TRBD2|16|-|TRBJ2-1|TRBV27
TGTGCCAGCAGTCTCGCCAAAGGCGGGGGGATCAATGAGCAGTTCTTC
CASSLAKGGGINEQFF
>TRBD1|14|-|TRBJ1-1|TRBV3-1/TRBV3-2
TGTGCCAGCAGCCTAGGACAGGGGAGCACTGAAGCTTTCTTT
CASSLGQGSTEAFF
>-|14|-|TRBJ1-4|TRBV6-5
TGTGCCAGCAGTTACGACGGGGGTGGGGAAAAACTGTTTTTT
CASSYDGGGEKLFF
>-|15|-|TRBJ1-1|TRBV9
TGTGCCAGCAGCGTCTTGGACAGCTCGAACACTGAAGCTTTCTTT
CASSVLDSSNTEAFF
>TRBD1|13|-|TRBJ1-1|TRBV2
TGTGCCAGCAGGACAGGGGGCGGCACTGAAGCTTTCTTT
CASRTGGGTEAFF
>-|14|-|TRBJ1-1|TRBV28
TGTGCCAGCAGTTTATTTCCGGGGAGCACTGAAGCTTTCTTT
CASSLFPGSTEAFF